This T cell receptor beta chain stems from a study of blood T cells in healthy people across ages. The study's findings and limits: Naive T cell percentage strongly correlated with TCR beta diversity.

Investigators took approximately 9.4 milliliters of peripheral blood from every donor. On this clonotype: The antigen is undetermined.

V lost 5 bases to trimming and J lost 8 bases; unmatched junction nucleotides: 8. Germline CDR1 LNHDA, CDR2 SQIVND (reference sequence). The CDR3 covers 15 residues. A second about 7 to 12 cycle PCR used barcoded and J-beta primers. Sequencing yielded, for each sample, at least 3 million paired-end reads carrying CDR3. One entry per CDR3 protein, called by TCRdb with MiXCR from the 5' RACE reads. Here the sample spans about 800,000 distinct CDR3 sequences, about 42% being singletons. The sample consisted of blood. The rearrangement uses TRBV19 and TRBJ2-1, with 11 bases lining up with TRBD2. This TCR came from an elderly man in good health. CDR3 loop: CASSASSGRNDEQFF. The DNA for the CDR3 is TGTGCCAGTAGTGCTTCTAGCGGGAGGAACGATGAGCAGTTCTTC.